This entry concerns a single TCR beta chain. This sample was included in a study of blood T cell repertoires in COVID-19. As originally analysed: Estimation of nucleated cell counts was performed using reference gene primer amplification. Data came from immunoSEQ multiplex PCR; TCRdb stores just in-frame clones and leaves some out. That table is the source of V, J and clone size, and D and trimming were worked out from the DNA. The table lists about 260,000 clones, approximately 86% of them singletons, with about 0.7% in the top ten. The sequence came from a human donor in a cohort sampled during active COVID-19. The source material was peripheral blood.

The CDR3 here is CASSARGTLPGEQYF. DNA for the CDR3: TGTGCCAGCAGCGCCCGGGGGACCCTCCCGGGGGAGCAGTACTTC. The chain has TRBV7-2 and TRBJ2-7, with D possibly matching TRBD2 (6 bases). The CDR3 runs 15 residues. The germline V and J ends were trimmed by 5 bases and 7 bases, with 21 bases remaining between them. CDR1 and CDR2 (germline): SGHTA, FQGNSA.